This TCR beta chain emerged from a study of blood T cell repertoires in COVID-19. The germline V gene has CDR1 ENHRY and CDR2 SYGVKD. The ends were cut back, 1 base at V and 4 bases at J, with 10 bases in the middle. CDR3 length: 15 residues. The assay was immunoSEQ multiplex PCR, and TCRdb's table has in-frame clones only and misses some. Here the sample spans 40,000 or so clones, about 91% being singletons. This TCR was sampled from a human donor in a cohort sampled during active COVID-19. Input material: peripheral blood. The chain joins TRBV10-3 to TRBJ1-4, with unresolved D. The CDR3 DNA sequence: TGTGCCATCAGTGAGTGGAGAAGCAATAATGAAAAACTGTTTTTT. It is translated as CAISEWRSNNEKLFF.